This T cell receptor beta chain was captured in a study of blood T cells in healthy people across ages. The CDR3 covers 14 residues. CDR1 and CDR2 from the germline V gene are SGDLS and YYNGEE. Trimming removed 0 bases from V and 1 base from J, with 5 bases in between. The authors ran a second PCR of 7 to 11 cycles using a sample-barcoded 5' primer and a J-beta primer mix. A single record per CDR3 protein comes from TCRdb applying MiXCR to the 5' RACE reads. The repertoire consists of roughly 640,000 distinct CDR3 sequences, with about 28% occurring once and the leading ten covering 15% to 18%. This clonotype was seen many times. Its specificity is not known. Study-wide points: Conclusively comparing naive with antigen-experienced cells was impossible with unsorted PBMCs. Nothing was known about donor CMV status, and this possibly confounded expanded clonotype changes.

This chain links TRBV9 with TRBJ2-1, with a weak D call TRBD1 (5 bases). This clonotype originated in a woman older than 75 in good health. The sequencing sample was made of blood. The CDR3 reads CASSVGTSYNEQFF. The CDR3 nucleotides are TGTGCCAGCAGCGTAGGGACATCCTACAATGAGCAGTTCTTC. Supplemented by reference TRBV9 and TRBJ2-1, the full variable domain reads DSGVTQTPKHLITATGQRVTLRCSPRSGDLSVYWYQQSLDQGLQFLIQYYNGEERAKGNILERFSAQQFPDLHSELNLSSLELGDSALYFCASSVGTSYNEQFFGPGTRLTVL.